This T cell receptor beta chain was identified in a study of T-cell reconstitution after alpha-beta-depleted transplantation in children. Germline CDR1 LGHNA, CDR2 YNFKEQ. The V and J ends lost 4 bases and 4 bases, in that order; junction bases with no gene match: 22. This CDR3 is built from 21 residues. Unique molecular identifiers featured in how the TCRbeta library was prepared. TCRdb recomputed calls from the PCR reads with MiXCR, one row per CDR3 protein. The data show hundreds of thousands of distinct CDR3 sequences, around 15% seen once. Study outcomes and limitations: About two months after transplant, alpha-beta T cells reportedly came from several hundred expanded graft clones.

This clonotype was picked up a small number of times. Its antigen is unknown. V usage is TRBV4-2 and J usage is TRBJ2-1, with 10 bases fitting TRBD2. This TCR came from a male patient aged 2 to 9 who had a stem cell transplant for acute lymphoblastic leukemia, so the T cells may come from the graft donor. The sequences come from PBMCs, mostly from graft donor cells, collected 360 days after TCRalphabeta/CD19-depleted stem cell transplant. Here the CDR3 DNA reads TGTGCCAGCAGCCCCGTCCAGGGTATTCCCCTAGCGGGAGTCACGTACAATGAGCAGTTCTTC. It specifies CASSPVQGIPLAGVTYNEQFF.